The 10 T cell receptor beta chains below come from one sample, sequenced in a study of T cell responses to AZD1222 COVID-19 vaccine. Repertoires were generated with immunoSEQ multiplex PCR, while TCRdb's copy carries only in-frame clones and drops some. The top ten clones hold about 1.6% of a sample with around 130,000 clones, 70% to 90% of them seen once. The source material was peripheral blood, sampled on day 0 of AZD1222 vaccination. These TCRs come from an adult in good health.

The chain uses TRBV6-4 and TRBJ2-3; 14 positions match TRBD2. After removal of 8 bases from V and 6 bases from J, the junction contained 4 bases not matched to a gene. CDR3 length: 14 residues. CDR1 MRHNA and CDR2 SNTAGT come from the germline V gene. CDR3 bases: TGTGCCAGCGCTGGGACTAGCGGGAGCGATACGCAGTATTTT. Its translation: CASAGTSGSDTQYF.

The chain has TRBV30 and TRBJ1-4; D call uncertain. CDR3 length: 16 residues. Trimming took 0 bases from V and 3 from J, leaving 14 bases between them. Germline CDR1 and CDR2: GTSNPN and SVGIG (reference sequence). CDR3 protein: CAWSVLKTVPNEKLFF. CDR3 nucleotides: TGTGCCTGGAGTGTACTAAAGACTGTCCCTAATGAAAAACTGTTTTTT.

This chain links TRBV7-9 with TRBJ1-6; D is perhaps TRBD1 (5 bases). The CDR3 has 14 residues. Per the germline V gene, CDR1 is SEHNR and CDR2 is FQNEAQ (reference sequence). V was pared by 7 bases and J by 10 bases, with 17 bases between. CDR3 sequence reads: CASNEGNRGSPLHF. The CDR3 DNA reads as TGTGCCAGCAATGAGGGGAATCGGGGCTCACCCCTCCACTTT.

As to this clone: This specimen includes other DNA sequences encoding the same CDR3. The V gene is TRBV7-2, the J gene TRBJ1-6, with 7 bases lining up with TRBD1. Germline V gene data show CDR1 as SGHTA and CDR2 as FQGNSA. The CDR3 is 16 amino acids. The J segment lost 1 base and the V segment lost 5 bases, leaving 5 bases of the junction unmatched. The CDR3 protein is CASSPRQGSYNSPLHF. CDR3 in DNA: TGTGCCAGCAGCCCCCGACAGGGATCCTATAATTCACCCCTCCACTTT.

The chain recombines TRBV4-1 with TRBJ1-5; TRBD1 matches at 7 bases. The CDR3 covers 15 residues. CDR1 and CDR2 from the germline V gene are MGHRA and YSYEKL. After removal of 6 bases from V and 1 base from J, the junction contained 6 bases not matched to a gene. For the CDR3, the DNA is TGCGCCAGCAGAACAACAGGGGAAAGCAATCAGCCCCAGCATTTT. This translates into CASRTTGESNQPQHF.

The chain employs TRBV6-5 and TRBJ1-1; no clear D gene. Germline V gives CDR1 MNHEY, CDR2 SVGAGI. Trimming cost V 2 bases and J 5 bases, with 12 bases left between them. The CDR3 totals 14 residues. CDR3 loop: CASSYVRSGTEAFF. The DNA of the CDR3 is TGTGCCAGCAGTTACGTGCGGTCGGGGACTGAAGCTTTCTTT.

The rearrangement uses TRBV5-4 and TRBJ1-1; no clear D. The CDR3 has 14 amino acids. CDR1 and CDR2 from the germline V gene are SGHNT and YYREEE (reference sequence). V was shortened by 4 bases and J by 3 bases, with 13 bases between the two germline ends. This chain's CDR3 is CASSPGYLDTEAFF. DNA for the CDR3: TGTGCCAGCAGCCCGGGGTATTTGGACACTGAAGCTTTCTTT.

J is TRBJ2-7 and V is TRBV6-6; TRBD1 agrees at 8 bases. V dropped 5 bases and J dropped 3; count of bases not matched to a gene: 6. This CDR3 is 14 amino acids long. CDR1 and CDR2 from the germline V gene are MNHNY and SVGAGI (reference sequence). The CDR3 DNA is TGTGCCAGCAGTCGCGGACAGGGACTCTACGAGCAGTACTTC. It is translated as CASSRGQGLYEQYF.

This clone is a singleton in its sample. The chain employs TRBV7-2 and TRBJ1-4; the D is unclear. The germline gives CDR1 SGHTA, CDR2 FQGNSA. V lost 1 base, J lost 8 bases, and 5 bases lay in between. The CDR3 length is 12 residues. This CDR3 is CASSLDREKLFF. The DNA for the CDR3 is TGTGCCAGCAGCTTAGATCGGGAAAAACTGTTTTTT.

The chain combines TRBV18 with TRBJ1-4; D is unresolved. Germline lookup yields CDR1 KGHSH and CDR2 LQKENI. Trimming removed 4 bases at V and 8 bases at J, with 11 bases between. CDR3 length: 13 amino acids. The CDR3 nucleotides are TGTGCCAGCTCACTTTCCTCTTGGGAAAAACTGTTTTTT. Residues: CASSLSSWEKLFF.